This T cell receptor beta chain was retrieved from a study of blood T cell repertoires in COVID-19. Study in general: In each case, the material was cDNA or gDNA derived from T cells, B-cell-depleted T cells, or PBMCs.

Produced via immunoSEQ multiplex PCR; TCRdb's table is partial and in-frame only. The data show roughly 70,000 clones, roughly 88% seen once. V was clipped by 5 bases and J by 5 bases; unmatched bases: 8. CDR1 is MDHEN, CDR2 SYDVKM, per germline. The CDR3 length is 15 residues. The rearrangement joins TRBV28 to TRBJ2-5; 10 bases line up with TRBD2. The source is a man between 65 and 85 years old with acute or convalescent COVID-19. The specimen sequenced was peripheral blood. The CDR3, as DNA: TGTGCCAGCAGTCCTAGCGGGGGAAGTTGGGAGACCCAGTACTTC. It codes for CASSPSGGSWETQYF.